This T cell receptor (beta chain) was recorded in a study of T-cell memory formation after mild COVID-19. Study-level points and caveats: For contracting clones, CD4+ ones sat mainly in CM and EM, CD8+ in EMRA. Pre-infection memory carried some responding clones, suggesting that cross-reactive memory joined.

With constant-segment primers, 5'RACE yielded cDNA libraries of TCR alpha and TCR beta that carried sample barcodes and UMIs. From the 5' RACE reads, TCRdb called clonotypes with MiXCR, one entry per CDR3 protein. The data show approximately 50,000 distinct CDR3 sequences, approximately 9% seen once. This clonotype is medium-sized within its sample. Antigen: not known. The CDR3 has 14 amino acids. V was clipped by 4 bases and J by 7 bases; unmatched bases: 10. CDR1 is MNHEY, CDR2 SVGAGI, per germline. The chain links TRBV6-5 to TRBJ2-7, with TRBD1 identical over 7 bases. Input material: PBMCs or a T cell subset sorted from them (not recorded which). This TCR was sampled from an adult woman who had mild COVID-19 (a few samples of this study predate the infection). Cell type and time point are not known. This chain's CDR3 is CASSLWTGSGEQYF. As DNA, the CDR3 is TGTGCCAGCAGTTTGTGGACAGGCTCGGGAGAGCAGTACTTC.